The 28 T cell receptor beta chains in this list originate from one sample, sequenced in a study of shared clonotypes between healthy human individuals. Libraries were prepared by immunoSEQ multiplex PCR; TCRdb keeps only in-frame clonotypes and omits some of them. The sample lists about 510,000 clones; 79% were seen once. The source material was PBMCs. The receptors originated from a woman in her thirties or forties in good health. Some clones in this sample may be carry-over from other donors' samples.

The chain links TRBV5-4 to TRBJ2-1; possibly TRBD1 for D (5 bases). CDR3 length equals 12 residues. Germline CDR1 SGHNT, CDR2 YYREEE (reference sequence). V shed 3 bases and J shed 8 bases, with 9 bases lying between them. CDR3 in amino acids: CASSSWGDEQFF. CDR3 sequence (DNA): TGTGCCAGCAGCTCCTGGGGCGATGAGCAGTTCTTC. Variable domain in full (rest from reference TRBV5-4 and TRBJ2-1): ETGVTQSPTHLIKTRGQQVTLRCSSQSGHNTVSWYQQALGQGPQFIFQYYREEENGRGNFPPRFSGLQFPNYSSELNVNALELDDSALYLCASSSWGDEQFFGPGTRLTVL.

This clone has ten or more counts. The chain is built from TRBV6-1 and TRBJ1-5; no firm D call. The germline V gene has CDR1 MNHNS and CDR2 SASEGT. This CDR3 has 14 residues. V was pared by 3 bases and J by 7 bases, with 13 bases between. The CDR3 reads CASSEGFEGQPQHF. As DNA, the CDR3 is TGTGCCAGCAGTGAGGGTTTTGAGGGACAGCCCCAGCATTTT.

This clone was found once. The chain recombines TRBV28 with TRBJ1-2; the D is unclear. V was pared by 5 bases and J by 0 bases, with 13 bases between. CDR1 and CDR2 from the germline V gene are MDHEN and SYDVKM. The CDR3 covers 15 residues. CDR3 protein: CASSPPLGANYGYTF. Written as DNA, the CDR3 is TGTGCCAGCAGTCCCCCTCTGGGAGCTAACTATGGCTACACCTTC.

As concerns this clone: At one end the junction does not follow the germline gene, possibly because of a read error. The chain combines TRBV27 with TRBJ2-5; the match to TRBD2 covers 9 bases. This CDR3 has 15 residues. Germline values: CDR1 MNHEY, CDR2 SMNVEV (reference sequence). CDR3 amino acids: CASSARAGGREIQYF. The CDR3 DNA reads TGTGCCAGCAGTGCCCGAGCGGGAGGAAGGGAGATCCAGTACTTC.

CDR3 nucleotides: TGCGCCAGCAGACTAAACAGGGGGAAAAACAATGAGCAGTTCTTC. Translating it yields CASRLNRGKNNEQFF. The rearrangement uses TRBV5-1 and TRBJ2-1; 8 bases are shared with TRBD1. The CDR3 runs 15 residues. J was trimmed by 5 bases and V by 5 bases; bases with no gene match: 9. Per germline, CDR1 SGHRS and CDR2 YFSETQ.

The gene calls are TRBV5-6 and TRBJ2-3; D is uncertain. This CDR3 has 13 amino acids. Trimming took off 4 bases at V and 6 bases at J, with 12 bases between the two ends. Germline-derived CDR1 and CDR2 are SGHDT and YYEEEE. CDR3 region: CASSPRAVDTQYF. The CDR3 DNA is TGTGCCAGCAGCCCCCGGGCCGTGGATACGCAGTATTTT.

The chain links TRBV5-8 to TRBJ1-4, with D unclear. V was clipped by 2 bases and J by 5 bases, with 7 bases between them. Germline-derived CDR1 and CDR2 are SGHTS and YDEGEE. CDR3 length equals 13 residues. CDR3 region: CASSFAPNEKLFF. CDR3 nucleotide sequence: TGTGCCAGCAGCTTTGCACCCAATGAAAAACTGTTTTTT.

This clone was recorded once. The V call is TRBV11-2, the J call TRBJ2-2; D is possibly TRBD1 or TRBD2 (6 bases each). CDR1 is SGHAT and CDR2 is FQNNGV in the germline V gene. V was trimmed by 3 bases and J by 2 bases, leaving 10 bases between them. CDR3 length: 15 residues. The DNA of the CDR3 is TGTGCCAGCAGCTTTAGGGGGGCCAACACCGGGGAGCTGTTTTTT. Protein sequence: CASSFRGANTGELFF.

This clone was seen ten or more times. In DNA, the CDR3 is TGTGCCAGAAGCTTGGCGGACCAGAATGAGCAGTTCTTC. Amino acid sequence: CARSLADQNEQFF. V usage is TRBV5-3 and J usage is TRBJ2-1; no reliable D call. TRBV5-3 is marked as an open reading frame, function uncertain. V dropped 0 bases and J dropped 7 bases, with 8 bases sitting between them. The CDR3 is made up of 13 amino acids.

The gene calls are TRBV29-1 and TRBJ2-7, with 7 positions matching TRBD2. The germline gives CDR1 SQVTM, CDR2 ANQGSEA. Trimming cost V 1 base and J 2 bases; bases outside gene matches: 5. The CDR3 contains 14 residues. CDR3: CSVEGGSGTYEQYF. The CDR3 DNA follows: TGCAGCGTTGAAGGCGGGAGTGGAACCTACGAGCAGTACTTC.

The V and J genes are TRBV6-4 and TRBJ2-1; no clear D gene. Germline values: CDR1 MRHNA, CDR2 SNTAGT. This CDR3 has 13 residues. V was trimmed by 8 bases and J by 9 bases, leaving 17 bases between them. CDR3 loop: CASGPTVVGEQFF. CDR3 nucleotide sequence: TGTGCCAGCGGGCCTACGGTAGTAGGTGAGCAGTTCTTC.

The gene calls are TRBV18 and TRBJ2-3; D is uncertain. The CDR3 loop spans 13 amino acids. V dropped 2 bases and J dropped 4 bases, with 7 bases sitting between them. Germline V lookup: CDR1 KGHSH, CDR2 LQKENI. The CDR3 DNA follows: TGTGCCAGCTCACCAGGGAACGCAGATACGCAGTATTTT. This gives the protein CASSPGNADTQYF. Full variable domain (remainder filled in from reference TRBV18 and TRBJ2-3): NAGVMQNPRHLVRRRGQEARLRCSPMKGHSHVYWYRQLPEEGLKFMVYLQKENIIDESGMPKERFSAEFPKEGPSILRIQQVVRGDSAAYFCASSPGNADTQYFGPGTRLTVL.

The chain couples TRBV7-9 to TRBJ1-4; no definite D call. V shed 4 bases and J shed 0 bases, with 6 bases lying between them. The CDR3 totals 14 residues. From germline, CDR1 is SEHNR and CDR2 FQNEAQ (reference sequence). DNA for the CDR3: TGTGCCAGCAGCTCCGGGGCAACTAATGAAAAACTGTTTTTT. This gives the protein CASSSGATNEKLFF.

V usage is TRBV14 and J usage is TRBJ2-7, with 9 bases that match TRBD1. Germline values: CDR1 SGHDN, CDR2 FVKESK. The CDR3 runs to 20 residues. Trimming at V came to 4 bases and at J to 4 bases, leaving 23 bases not matched to a gene. CDR3 amino acids: CASSPHLIYLPGTGLYEQYF. CDR3 coding DNA: TGTGCCAGCAGCCCCCACCTCATCTATCTTCCGGGGACAGGGCTATACGAGCAGTACTTC. Based on the CDR3 plus reference TRBV14 and TRBJ2-7, the full variable domain is EAGVTQFPSHSVIEKGQTVTLRCDPISGHDNLYWYRRVMGKEIKFLLHFVKESKQDESGMPNNRFLAERTGGTYSTLKVQPAELEDSGVYFCASSPHLIYLPGTGLYEQYFGPGTRLTVT.

The chain links TRBV15 to TRBJ2-1, with a weak D call TRBD1 (5 bases). Germline V gene data show CDR1 as LNHNV and CDR2 as YYDKDF (reference sequence). This CDR3 has 15 residues. V shed 5 bases and J shed 4 bases, with 15 bases lying between them. CDR3: CATSSSLSGYNEQFF. CDR3 in DNA: TGTGCCACCAGCTCCTCCCTGTCAGGGTACAATGAGCAGTTCTTC.

Comments on this clone: The conserved closing phenylalanine or tryptophan is absent in this CDR3, likely reflecting a read error. This rearrangement joins TRBV5-6 to TRBJ1-2; tentatively, D is TRBD1 (6 bases). The CDR3 covers 16 residues. Germline V gene sequence: CDR1 SGHDT, CDR2 YYEEEE. V gave up 4 bases and J gave up 3 bases, with 19 bases separating them. The CDR3 reads CASSTEQGWADYGYTL. CDR3 nucleotide sequence: TGTGCCAGCAGCACTGAACAGGGTTGGGCGGACTATGGCTACACCCTC.

The genes are TRBV19 and TRBJ2-7; TRBD1 is a possible D gene (5 bases). Germline V gene lookup returns CDR1 LNHDA and CDR2 SQIVND (reference sequence). Deletions cut 1 base from V and 2 bases from J, with 6 bases between. The CDR3 consists of 13 residues. The CDR3 sequence is CASSIGGTYEQYF. The CDR3 nucleotides read TGTGCCAGTAGTATAGGGGGCACCTACGAGCAGTACTTC. Full variable domain (rest looked up from reference TRBV19 and TRBJ2-7): DGGITQSPKYLFRKEGQNVTLSCEQNLNHDAMYWYRQDPGQGLRLIYYSQIVNDFQKGDIAEGYSVSREKKESFPLTVTSAQKNPTAFYLCASSIGGTYEQYFGPGTRLTVT.

The chain is built from TRBV7-3 and TRBJ2-1; no clear D. CDR1 SGHTA and CDR2 FQGTGA come from the germline V gene. The germline V and J ends were trimmed by 1 base and 8 bases, with 9 bases remaining between them. This CDR3 comprises 13 residues. The CDR3 spells CASSLKMEHEQFF. In DNA, the CDR3 is TGTGCCAGCAGCTTAAAAATGGAACATGAGCAGTTCTTC.

V is TRBV9 and J is TRBJ2-3; D may be TRBD2 (5 bases). This CDR3 comprises 15 residues. Germline V gene lookup returns CDR1 SGDLS and CDR2 YYNGEE. Trimming pared 1 base from V and 0 bases from J, leaving 9 bases between. The DNA of the CDR3 is TGTGCCAGCAGCGTACGAGGCGGGAGCACAGATACGCAGTATTTT. Its protein is CASSVRGGSTDTQYF.

The chain links TRBV6-5 to TRBJ2-1; D unclear. CDR1 is MNHEY, CDR2 SVGAGI, per germline. The V gene lost 6 bases and the J gene lost 4 bases, with 16 bases spanning the gap. This CDR3 has 15 amino acids. Here the CDR3 reads CASSRHDSRYNEQFF. CDR3 in DNA: TGTGCCAGCAGCAGACACGATTCGAGGTACAATGAGCAGTTCTTC.

V is TRBV28 and J is TRBJ2-5, with a possible D match to TRBD1 (5 bases). The CDR3 totals 15 residues. Trimming left V 4 bases short and J 1 base short, with 13 bases between. Per the germline V gene, CDR1 is MDHEN and CDR2 is SYDVKM. The CDR3 protein is CASSSLYDSQETQYF. CDR3 DNA: TGTGCCAGCAGTTCCCTGTACGACAGCCAAGAGACCCAGTACTTC.

The chain couples TRBV15 to TRBJ2-3, with TRBD1 matching over 7 bases. From germline, CDR1 is LNHNV and CDR2 YYDKDF (reference sequence). The CDR3 has 17 residues. After removal of 0 bases from V and 2 bases from J, the junction contained 8 bases not matched to a gene. CDR3 in amino acids: CATSREGGDRDTDTQYF. CDR3 DNA: TGTGCCACCAGCAGAGAGGGTGGTGACAGGGACACAGATACGCAGTATTTT. The whole variable domain, remainder taken from reference TRBV15 and TRBJ2-3, is DAMVIQNPRYQVTQFGKPVTLSCSQTLNHNVMYWYQQKSSQAPKLLFHYYDKDFNNEADTPDNFQSRRPNTSFCFLDIRSPGLGDTAMYLCATSREGGDRDTDTQYFGPGTRLTVL.

The chain carries TRBV7-3 and TRBJ2-3; D unclear. V was clipped by 2 bases and J by 2 bases, with 11 bases between them. Germline CDR1 reads SGHTA; CDR2 reads FQGTGA. This CDR3 is built from 15 residues. CDR3 coding DNA: TGTGCCAGCAGCTTAGGCACTCCACACACAGATACGCAGTATTTT. Translating it yields CASSLGTPHTDTQYF.

The CDR3 loop reads CASSLNNRGYTF. For the CDR3, the DNA is TGTGCCAGCAGCTTGAATAACAGGGGCTACACCTTC. The J gene is TRBJ1-2, the V gene TRBV7-2; possible D gene TRBD1, 5 bases. Germline loops: CDR1 SGHTA, CDR2 FQGNSA. Trimming took 3 bases from V and 8 from J, leaving 10 bases between them. The CDR3 contains 12 residues.

The chain links TRBV19 to TRBJ1-1, with D uncertain. Deletions cut 5 bases from V and 0 bases from J, with 13 bases between. This CDR3 contains 15 residues. Germline V gives CDR1 LNHDA, CDR2 SQIVND (reference sequence). CDR3 coding DNA: TGTGCCAGTAGTCGCTCGGATCGTATGAACACTGAAGCTTTCTTT. Residues: CASSRSDRMNTEAFF.

This rearrangement joins TRBV28 to TRBJ2-2; D assignment may be TRBD1 or TRBD2 (7 bases each). Germline CDR1 MDHEN, CDR2 SYDVKM. This CDR3 spans 14 amino acids. V was trimmed by 11 bases and J by 6 bases, leaving 19 bases between them. The CDR3 spells CASGGGDHPGELFF. DNA for the CDR3: TGTGCCTCAGGGGGGGGAGATCACCCCGGGGAGCTGTTTTTT.

This clone was counted only a few times. The chain carries TRBV30 and TRBJ1-1; D not certain. The CDR3 runs 11 residues. CDR1 and CDR2 from the germline V gene are GTSNPN and SVGIG (reference sequence). V was shortened by 5 bases and J by 2 bases, with 6 bases between the two germline ends. CDR3: CAWAINTEAFF. CDR3 bases: TGTGCCTGGGCAATAAACACTGAAGCTTTCTTT.

The CDR3 DNA reads as TGTGCCAGCAGCGCCCTCGCTAGCACAGATACGCAGTATTTT. Its translation is CASSALASTDTQYF. The chain combines TRBV7-3 with TRBJ2-3; D unresolved. The V gene lost 5 bases and the J gene lost 0 bases, with 9 bases spanning the gap. The CDR3 runs to 14 residues. Germline V gene data show CDR1 as SGHTA and CDR2 as FQGTGA.